Only a few counts were recorded for the clone carrying this T cell receptor beta chain. Its target is unknown. The sample comes from a study of T cells in Graves' hyperthyroidism and ophthalmopathy. Points from the study as a whole: It was a median approximately six months before onset that the model predicted ophthalmopathy.

Authors of the study amplified TCR beta CDR3 regions from RNA transcripts. HTBI primers were the set used in a first-round RT-PCR of the TCR CDR3. TCRdb used MiXCR to reprocess the multiplex PCR reads, holding one entry per CDR3 protein. In the table there are some 27,000 distinct CDR3 sequences, approximately 46% of which are singletons. Germline V gene data show CDR1 as GTSNPN and CDR2 as SVGIG (reference sequence). The germline V and J ends were trimmed by 0 bases and 2 bases, with 12 bases remaining between them. There are 15 residues in the CDR3. Not enrolled were patients with uncontrolled infection, other autoimmune disease, pregnancy or lactation.

This chain connects TRBV30 to TRBJ2-3, with D hard to call. This TCR derives from a woman in her twenties or thirties with Graves' hyperthyroidism. Sequencing was carried out using blood. The CDR3 nucleotides are TGTGCCTGGAGTGTACTTGACGGTTTCACAGATACGCAGTATTTT. It specifies CAWSVLDGFTDTQYF. The full variable domain, completed using reference TRBV30 and TRBJ2-3, is SQTIHQWPATLVQPVGSPLSLECTVEGTSNPNLYWYRQAAGRGLQLLFYSVGIGQISSEVPQNLSASRPQDRQFILSSKKLLLSDSGFYLCAWSVLDGFTDTQYFGPGTRLTVL.